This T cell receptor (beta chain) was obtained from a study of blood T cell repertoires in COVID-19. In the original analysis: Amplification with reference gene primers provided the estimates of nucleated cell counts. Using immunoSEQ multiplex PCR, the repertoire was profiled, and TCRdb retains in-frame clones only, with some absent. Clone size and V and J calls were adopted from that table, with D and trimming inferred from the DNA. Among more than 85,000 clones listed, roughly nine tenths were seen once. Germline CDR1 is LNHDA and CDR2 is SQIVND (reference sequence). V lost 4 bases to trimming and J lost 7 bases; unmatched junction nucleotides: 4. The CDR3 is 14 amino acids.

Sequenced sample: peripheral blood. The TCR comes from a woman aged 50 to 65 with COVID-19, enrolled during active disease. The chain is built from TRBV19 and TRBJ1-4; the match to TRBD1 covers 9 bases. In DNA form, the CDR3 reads TGTGCCAGTAGTAAGGACAGGGGAACTGAAAAACTGTTTTTT. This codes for CASSKDRGTEKLFF.